Sequencing of this TCR beta chain was carried out in a study of glioma-infiltrating T cells after dendritic cell vaccination. Germline assignment: CDR1 LNHDA and CDR2 SQIVND (reference sequence). Trimming removed 10 bases from V and 1 base from J, with 28 bases in between. The CDR3 consists of 18 residues. None of the glioblastoma patients had an isocitrate dehydrogenase mutation. Before vaccination, two weeks after the third vaccination, and at progression, PBMC were collected. Sequencing used immunoSEQ multiplex PCR; TCRdb keeps in-frame clones, though not all of them. The sample includes more than 100,000 clones, 81% seen only once; the top ten take roughly 12%.

The sequence was collected from a human donor with glioblastoma. The V and J genes are TRBV19 and TRBJ1-2, with D possibly matching TRBD1 (6 bases). The starting material was blood, obtained before dendritic cell vaccination. The CDR3 is CATTRGAGPNPLNYGYTF. In nucleotides, the CDR3 is TGTGCCACCACCCGGGGGGCGGGACCTAACCCCCTTAACTATGGCTACACCTTC.